The clone carrying this TCR beta chain was seen a handful of times. This record comes from a study of lymphopenia after photon versus proton radiotherapy. The CDR3 contains 15 residues. Germline V gene sequence: CDR1 MNHEY, CDR2 SMNVEV (reference sequence). The ends were cut back, 0 bases at V and 6 bases at J, with 14 bases in the middle. Sequencing used immunoSEQ multiplex PCR; TCRdb keeps in-frame clones, though not all of them. The sample shows 20,000 to 30,000 clones, about 80% of them seen only once. The sequence was collected from a man aged 35 to 55 with gastric cancer. J is TRBJ1-2 and V is TRBV27; possibly TRBD1 for D (6 bases). Sequencing was performed on peripheral blood, taken from a patient treated with photon-based radiotherapy. CDR3 bases: TGTGCCAGCAGTTTATCCCCCACAGGGATGAATGGCTACACCTTC. This encodes CASSLSPTGMNGYTF.